This TCR beta chain was retrieved from a study of cytomegalovirus exposure and HLA in healthy donors. Study-level points and caveats: The study labeled about 160 TCR beta chains cytomegalovirus-associated. A later analysis appeared to link common viral pathogens to several of the most significant clusters. Earlier analysis looked at TCR beta V segments, and most were productive about 90% or about 30% of the time.

Concerning this clone itself: Its antigen remains unidentified.

V shed 1 base and J shed 0 bases, with 9 bases lying between them. The CDR3 consists of 16 residues. Germline CDR1 and CDR2: LNHNV and YYDKDF (reference sequence). Researchers ran the PCR with 60 Vbeta and 13 Jbeta primers. TCRdb's table, derived via immunoSEQ multiplex PCR, lists solely in-frame clones and lacks some. Of about 89,000 clones listed, 75% to 90% are singletons. The V gene is TRBV15, the J gene TRBJ1-4; maybe TRBD1 (5 bases). The receptor comes from a man aged 40-49 years in good health and CMV-seropositive. Input material: PBMCs. The CDR3 reads CATSRGRTTTNEKLFF. Here the CDR3 DNA reads TGTGCCACCAGCAGAGGACGGACAACAACTAATGAAAAACTGTTTTTT.